This TCR beta chain was observed in a study of cytomegalovirus exposure and HLA in healthy donors. Germline V gives CDR1 MDHEN, CDR2 SYDVKM. The ends lost 6 bases at V and 0 bases at J; junction bases unmatched: 2. CDR3 length: 14 residues. The PCR contained 60 Vbeta and 13 Jbeta primers. The assay was immunoSEQ multiplex PCR, and TCRdb's table has in-frame clones only and misses some. The sample shows more than 110,000 clones, around 75% of them seen only once. The gene calls are TRBV28 and TRBJ1-1, with 9 bases identical to TRBD1. This sequence originates from a female donor in good health and CMV-seronegative. The sample consisted of PBMCs. The CDR3, as DNA: TGTGCCAGCAGGAACAGGGGGCTGAACACTGAAGCTTTCTTT. Translation gives CASRNRGLNTEAFF.